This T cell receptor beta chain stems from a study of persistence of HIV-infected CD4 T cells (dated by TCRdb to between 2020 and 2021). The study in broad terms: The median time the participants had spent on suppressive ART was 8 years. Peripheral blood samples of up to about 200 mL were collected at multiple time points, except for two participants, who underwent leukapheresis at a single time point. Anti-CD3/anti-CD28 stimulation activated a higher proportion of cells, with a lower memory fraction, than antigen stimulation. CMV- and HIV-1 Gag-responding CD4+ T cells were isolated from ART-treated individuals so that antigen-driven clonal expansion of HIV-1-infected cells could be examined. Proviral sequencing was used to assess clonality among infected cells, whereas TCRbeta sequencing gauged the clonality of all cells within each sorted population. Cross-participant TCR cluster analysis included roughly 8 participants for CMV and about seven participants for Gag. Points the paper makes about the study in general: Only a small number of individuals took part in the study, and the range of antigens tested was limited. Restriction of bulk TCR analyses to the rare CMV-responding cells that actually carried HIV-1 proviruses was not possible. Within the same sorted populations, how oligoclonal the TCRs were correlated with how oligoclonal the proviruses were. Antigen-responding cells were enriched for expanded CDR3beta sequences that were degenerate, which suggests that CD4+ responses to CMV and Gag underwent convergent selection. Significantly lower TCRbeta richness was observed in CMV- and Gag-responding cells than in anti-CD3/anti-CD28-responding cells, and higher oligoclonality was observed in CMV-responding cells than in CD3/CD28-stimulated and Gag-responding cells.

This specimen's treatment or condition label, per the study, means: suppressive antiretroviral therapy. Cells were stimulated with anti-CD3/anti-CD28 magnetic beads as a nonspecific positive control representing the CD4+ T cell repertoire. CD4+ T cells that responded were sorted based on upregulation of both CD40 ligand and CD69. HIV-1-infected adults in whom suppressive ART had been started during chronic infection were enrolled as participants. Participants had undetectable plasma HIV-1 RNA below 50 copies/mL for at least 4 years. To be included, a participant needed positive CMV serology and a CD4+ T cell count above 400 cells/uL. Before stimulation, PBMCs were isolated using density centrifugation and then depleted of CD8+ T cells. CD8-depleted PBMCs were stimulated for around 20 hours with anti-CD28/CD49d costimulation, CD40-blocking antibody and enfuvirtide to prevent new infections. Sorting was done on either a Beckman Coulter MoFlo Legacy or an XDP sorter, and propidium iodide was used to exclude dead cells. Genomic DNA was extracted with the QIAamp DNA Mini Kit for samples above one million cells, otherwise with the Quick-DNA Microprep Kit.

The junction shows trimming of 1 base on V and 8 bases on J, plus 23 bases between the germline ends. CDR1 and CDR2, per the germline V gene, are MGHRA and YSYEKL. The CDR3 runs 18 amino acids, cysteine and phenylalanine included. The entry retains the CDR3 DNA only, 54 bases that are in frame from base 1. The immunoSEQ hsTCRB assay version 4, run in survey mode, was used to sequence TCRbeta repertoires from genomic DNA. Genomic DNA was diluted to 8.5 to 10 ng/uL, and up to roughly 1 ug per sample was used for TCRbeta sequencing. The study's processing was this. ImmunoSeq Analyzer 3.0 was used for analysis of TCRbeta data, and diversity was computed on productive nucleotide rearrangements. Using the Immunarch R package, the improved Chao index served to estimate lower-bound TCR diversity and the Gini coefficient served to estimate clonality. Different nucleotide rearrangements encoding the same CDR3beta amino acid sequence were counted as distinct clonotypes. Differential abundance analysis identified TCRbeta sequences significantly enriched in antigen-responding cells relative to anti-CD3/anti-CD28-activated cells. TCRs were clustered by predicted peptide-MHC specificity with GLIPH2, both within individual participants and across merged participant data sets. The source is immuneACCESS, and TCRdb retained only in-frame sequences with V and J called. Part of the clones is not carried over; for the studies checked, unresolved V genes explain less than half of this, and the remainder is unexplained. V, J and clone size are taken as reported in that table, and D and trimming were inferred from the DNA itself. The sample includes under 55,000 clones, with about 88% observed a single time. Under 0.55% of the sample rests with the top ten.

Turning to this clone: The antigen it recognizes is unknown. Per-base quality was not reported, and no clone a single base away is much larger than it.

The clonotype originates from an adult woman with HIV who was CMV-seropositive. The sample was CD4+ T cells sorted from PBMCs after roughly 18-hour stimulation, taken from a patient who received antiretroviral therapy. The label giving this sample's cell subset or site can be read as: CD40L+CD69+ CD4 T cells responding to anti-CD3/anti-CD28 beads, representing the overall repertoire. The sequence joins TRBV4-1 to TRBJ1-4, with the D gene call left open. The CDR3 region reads CASSQGVKTVPLGEKLFF. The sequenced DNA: TGCGCCAGCAGCCAAGGGGTGAAGACCGTTCCTTTGGGGGAAAAACTGTTTTTT.